A selection of T cell receptor beta chains follows, all from one sample in a study of cytomegalovirus exposure and HLA in healthy donors. TCRdb keeps only in-frame clones here, not all; method: immunoSEQ multiplex PCR. Of some 130,000 clones listed, around 79% are singletons. Sequencing used PBMCs. The receptors shown here come from a man aged 40-49 years in good health and CMV-seropositive. The CDR3 runs from the conserved cysteine through the conserved F or W. Fields, in order: CDR3 length, D gene, J gene, V gene, clone size, CDR3 protein, CDR3 DNA. A D gene is named only where the DNA matches it firmly. Clone size is stated in some rows and not others, as once, few, many or a class when expanded.

cdr3_length: 23
d_call: TRBD2
j_call: TRBJ2-7
v_call: TRBV23-1
clone_size: few
cdr3_aa: CASSQPSGTGDHPGLAGLYEQYF
cdr3_nt: TGCGCCAGCAGTCAACCCTCCGGGACAGGGGATCATCCGGGACTAGCGGGCCTCTACGAGCAGTACTTC

cdr3_length: 16
d_call: TRBD2
j_call: TRBJ2-1
v_call: TRBV2
clone_size: NA
cdr3_aa: CASRVLAGEGGNEQFF
cdr3_nt: TGTGCCAGCAGAGTATTAGCGGGAGAGGGTGGAAATGAGCAGTTCTTC

cdr3_length: 14
d_call: NA
j_call: TRBJ1-5
v_call: TRBV2
clone_size: NA
cdr3_aa: CASSEVKGPQPQHF
cdr3_nt: TGTGCCAGCAGTGAAGTTAAGGGGCCTCAGCCCCAGCATTTT

cdr3_length: 16
d_call: TRBD1
j_call: TRBJ2-4
v_call: TRBV28
clone_size: few
cdr3_aa: CASKDRGASSKNIQYF
cdr3_nt: TGTGCCAGCAAGGACAGGGGCGCGTCTTCCAAAAACATTCAGTACTTC

cdr3_length: 16
d_call: NA
j_call: TRBJ1-5
v_call: TRBV19
clone_size: NA
cdr3_aa: CASRPGSGAVRQPQHF
cdr3_nt: TGTGCCAGCCGCCCGGGTTCTGGTGCCGTCCGTCAGCCCCAGCATTTT

cdr3_length: 18
d_call: TRBD2
j_call: TRBJ2-1
v_call: TRBV5-1
clone_size: NA
cdr3_aa: CASSSPGLAGSSYNEQFF
cdr3_nt: TGCGCCAGCAGCTCTCCGGGACTAGCGGGGAGCTCCTACAATGAGCAGTTCTTC

cdr3_length: 14
d_call: NA
j_call: TRBJ2-7
v_call: TRBV7-2
clone_size: once
cdr3_aa: CASSLDSATYEQYF
cdr3_nt: TGTGCCAGCAGCTTGGATAGCGCTACCTACGAGCAGTACTTC

cdr3_length: 13
d_call: TRBD1
j_call: TRBJ1-2
v_call: TRBV5-1
clone_size: NA
cdr3_aa: CASSSGQGYGYTF
cdr3_nt: TGCGCCAGCAGCTCTGGACAGGGTTACGGCTACACCTTC

cdr3_length: 13
d_call: NA
j_call: TRBJ1-1
v_call: TRBV5-1
clone_size: NA
cdr3_aa: CASSLTANTEAFF
cdr3_nt: TGCGCCAGCAGCTTGACAGCGAACACTGAAGCTTTCTTT

cdr3_length: 13
d_call: NA
j_call: TRBJ1-2
v_call: TRBV28
clone_size: once
cdr3_aa: CASRPEYYYGYTF
cdr3_nt: TGTGCCAGCAGACCTGAGTATTACTATGGCTACACCTTC

cdr3_length: 14
d_call: NA
j_call: TRBJ1-2
v_call: TRBV30
clone_size: NA
cdr3_aa: CAWSVRGIQNGYTF
cdr3_nt: TGTGCCTGGAGTGTACGAGGAATCCAAAACGGCTACACCTTC

cdr3_length: 17
d_call: TRBD1
j_call: TRBJ2-3
v_call: TRBV27
clone_size: NA
cdr3_aa: CASSFQLIGGRTDTQYF
cdr3_nt: TGTGCCAGCAGTTTCCAACTAATAGGGGGCCGCACAGATACGCAGTATTTT

cdr3_length: 15
d_call: TRBD2
j_call: TRBJ2-7
v_call: TRBV7-2
clone_size: NA
cdr3_aa: CASSLWGLARYEQYF
cdr3_nt: TGTGCCAGCAGCTTATGGGGACTAGCAAGGTACGAGCAGTACTTC

cdr3_length: 16
d_call: TRBD2
j_call: TRBJ2-5
v_call: TRBV4-1
clone_size: NA
cdr3_aa: CASSQLAGVRPETQYF
cdr3_nt: TGCGCCAGCAGCCAATTAGCGGGAGTCAGGCCAGAGACCCAGTACTTC

cdr3_length: 18
d_call: TRBD1
j_call: TRBJ2-7
v_call: TRBV27
clone_size: NA
cdr3_aa: CASSLSPLGQGISYEQYF
cdr3_nt: TGTGCCAGCAGTTTAAGCCCCTTAGGACAGGGGATCTCCTACGAGCAGTACTTC

cdr3_length: 15
d_call: TRBD1
j_call: TRBJ1-2
v_call: TRBV29-1
clone_size: NA
cdr3_aa: CSVTVTGERDYGYTF
cdr3_nt: TGCAGCGTGACGGTTACAGGGGAACGGGACTATGGCTACACCTTC

cdr3_length: 12
d_call: NA
j_call: TRBJ1-1
v_call: TRBV5-1
clone_size: once
cdr3_aa: CASSGANTEAFF
cdr3_nt: TGCGCCAGCAGCGGGGCTAACACTGAAGCTTTCTTT

cdr3_length: 14
d_call: NA
j_call: TRBJ2-3
v_call: TRBV28
clone_size: NA
cdr3_aa: CASRVGGPTDTQYF
cdr3_nt: TGTGCCAGCAGGGTAGGAGGACCCACAGATACGCAGTATTTT

cdr3_length: 14
d_call: TRBD1
j_call: TRBJ1-2
v_call: TRBV11-2
clone_size: NA
cdr3_aa: CASSRRDRDYGYTF
cdr3_nt: TGTGCCAGCAGCCGTCGGGACAGGGACTATGGCTACACCTTC

cdr3_length: 13
d_call: NA
j_call: TRBJ1-2
v_call: TRBV5-1
clone_size: NA
cdr3_aa: CASSLEGGYGYTF
cdr3_nt: TGCGCCAGCAGCTTGGAGGGAGGCTATGGCTACACCTTC

cdr3_length: 17
d_call: TRBD2
j_call: TRBJ2-7
v_call: TRBV7-2
clone_size: medium-sized
cdr3_aa: CASSLPRGGGSLYEQYF
cdr3_nt: TGTGCCAGCAGCTTACCCCGGGGGGGCGGGAGTTTATACGAGCAGTACTTC

cdr3_length: 16
d_call: NA
j_call: TRBJ2-5
v_call: TRBV5-1
clone_size: NA
cdr3_aa: CASSLSGALDQETQYF
cdr3_nt: TGCGCCAGCAGCTTGTCAGGGGCGTTGGACCAAGAGACCCAGTACTTC

cdr3_length: 17
d_call: NA
j_call: TRBJ1-5
v_call: TRBV4-2
clone_size: NA
cdr3_aa: CASSQEGGLAEYQPQHF
cdr3_nt: TGTGCCAGCAGCCAAGAGGGGGGGTTGGCCGAGTATCAGCCCCAGCATTTT

cdr3_length: 16
d_call: NA
j_call: TRBJ1-1
v_call: TRBV6-1
clone_size: NA
cdr3_aa: CASSVEAAATNTEAFF
cdr3_nt: TGTGCCAGCAGTGTAGAGGCAGCCGCTACGAACACTGAAGCTTTCTTT

cdr3_length: 16
d_call: TRBD1
j_call: TRBJ1-1
v_call: TRBV29-1
clone_size: few
cdr3_aa: CSVEFGRRGQNTEAFF
cdr3_nt: TGCAGCGTTGAGTTCGGGCGCAGGGGGCAGAACACTGAAGCTTTCTTT

cdr3_length: 17
d_call: NA
j_call: TRBJ2-7
v_call: TRBV4-2
clone_size: NA
cdr3_aa: CASSPSQGGRGSYEQYF
cdr3_nt: TGTGCCAGCAGCCCCTCCCAAGGGGGGAGGGGATCCTACGAGCAGTACTTC

cdr3_length: 15
d_call: TRBD1
j_call: TRBJ1-4
v_call: TRBV19
clone_size: NA
cdr3_aa: CASSAPRTGGEKLFF
cdr3_nt: TGTGCCAGTAGTGCCCCCAGGACAGGGGGTGAAAAACTGTTTTTT

cdr3_length: 15
d_call: TRBD1
j_call: TRBJ2-5
v_call: TRBV6-1
clone_size: NA
cdr3_aa: CASTSLVGGQETQYF
cdr3_nt: TGTGCCAGCACATCCCTGGTAGGGGGCCAGGAGACCCAGTACTTC

cdr3_length: 13
d_call: NA
j_call: TRBJ2-7
v_call: TRBV27
clone_size: NA
cdr3_aa: CASSPTLTGEQYF
cdr3_nt: TGTGCCAGCAGTCCGACCCTGACAGGTGAGCAGTACTTC

cdr3_length: 13
d_call: NA
j_call: TRBJ1-1
v_call: TRBV30
clone_size: NA
cdr3_aa: CAWSVQSNTEAFF
cdr3_nt: TGTGCCTGGAGTGTCCAATCGAACACTGAAGCTTTCTTT

cdr3_length: 13
d_call: TRBD1
j_call: TRBJ1-1
v_call: TRBV12-5
clone_size: NA
cdr3_aa: CASGSSGTGAAFF
cdr3_nt: TGTGCTAGTGGTTCATCCGGGACAGGGGCCGCTTTCTTT

cdr3_length: 15
d_call: NA
j_call: TRBJ1-4
v_call: TRBV7-9
clone_size: once
cdr3_aa: CASSPSTGRNEKLFF
cdr3_nt: TGTGCCAGCAGCCCTTCGACAGGACGTAATGAAAAACTGTTTTTT

cdr3_length: 14
d_call: NA
j_call: TRBJ1-4
v_call: TRBV30
clone_size: once
cdr3_aa: CAWRDWGGAEKLFF
cdr3_nt: TGTGCCTGGAGGGACTGGGGGGGGGCCGAAAAACTGTTTTTT

cdr3_length: 14
d_call: TRBD2
j_call: TRBJ2-7
v_call: TRBV5-1
clone_size: once
cdr3_aa: CASSLTSGSYEQYF
cdr3_nt: TGCGCCAGCAGCTTGACTAGCGGCTCCTACGAGCAGTACTTC

cdr3_length: 16
d_call: TRBD1
j_call: TRBJ2-2
v_call: TRBV9
clone_size: NA
cdr3_aa: CASARPDREIAGELFF
cdr3_nt: TGTGCCAGCGCCAGGCCAGACAGGGAAATCGCCGGGGAGCTGTTTTTT

cdr3_length: 13
d_call: NA
j_call: TRBJ2-1
v_call: TRBV9
clone_size: NA
cdr3_aa: CAGSRTDGGEQFF
cdr3_nt: TGTGCCGGGTCTCGGACGGACGGGGGTGAGCAGTTCTTC

cdr3_length: 13
d_call: NA
j_call: TRBJ1-1
v_call: TRBV10-3
clone_size: few
cdr3_aa: CAISYGGNTEAFF
cdr3_nt: TGTGCCATCAGCTACGGGGGGAACACTGAAGCTTTCTTT

cdr3_length: 15
d_call: NA
j_call: TRBJ2-1
v_call: TRBV7-2
clone_size: NA
cdr3_aa: CASSLAPLARHEQFF
cdr3_nt: TGTGCCAGCAGCTTAGCTCCCCTAGCTCGCCATGAGCAGTTCTTC

cdr3_length: 17
d_call: TRBD2
j_call: TRBJ2-7
v_call: TRBV7-8
clone_size: few
cdr3_aa: CASSIRPEREVSYEQYF
cdr3_nt: TGTGCCAGCAGCATCCGCCCGGAGCGGGAGGTGTCCTACGAGCAGTACTTC

cdr3_length: 14
d_call: TRBD1
j_call: TRBJ1-1
v_call: TRBV6-5
clone_size: NA
cdr3_aa: CASSRQGASTEAFF
cdr3_nt: TGTGCCAGCAGCCGACAGGGGGCGAGTACTGAAGCTTTCTTT

cdr3_length: 16
d_call: NA
j_call: TRBJ1-4
v_call: TRBV21-1
clone_size: NA
cdr3_aa: CASGGESTVSNEKLFF
cdr3_nt: TGTGCCAGCGGAGGGGAAAGTACAGTCTCTAATGAAAAACTGTTTTTT